One and the same sample provided the 30 T cell receptor beta chains below, sequenced in a study of diagnostic markers for celiac disease. With the reads reprocessed, TCRdb shows one record per CDR3 protein and no DNA. The specimen's table records about 510 distinct CDR3 sequences. Sequenced sample: either unsorted cells or a sorted T cell fraction (not recorded which). Receptors originate from a human donor. This table probably holds off-target reads from a library built for another chain.

Judged by frequency, this clonotype is medium-sized. The V call is TRBV5-1, the J call TRBJ1-2. The CDR3 totals 14 residues. Germline assignment: CDR1 SGHRS and CDR2 YFSETQ. The CDR3: CASSDVEGLYGYTF.

The V call is TRBV29-1, the J call TRBJ1-2; TCRdb designates TRBD1, a call that cannot be tested without DNA. The CDR3 consists of 13 residues. Germline V lookup: CDR1 SQVTM, CDR2 ANQGSEA. The CDR3 sequence is CSVEDPGQSGYTF.

Judged by frequency, this clonotype is medium-sized (0.01 to 0.1%). The rearrangement joins TRBV20-1 to TRBJ2-1; the D call from TCRdb, TRBD1, cannot be confirmed without DNA. Germline values: CDR1 DFQATT, CDR2 SNEGSKA (reference sequence). This CDR3 spans 16 amino acids. The CDR3 is CSAGPLAGASYNEQFF.

This chain links TRBV30 with TRBJ2-7; the D call from TCRdb, TRBD1, cannot be confirmed without DNA. In germline, CDR1 is GTSNPN, CDR2 SVGIG (reference sequence). This CDR3 region has 13 residues. The CDR3 is CAWSVKQGATQYF.

This clonotype counts as medium-sized by frequency. The chain recombines TRBV27 with TRBJ1-1. The CDR3 covers 13 residues. Germline loops: CDR1 MNHEY, CDR2 SMNVEV (reference sequence). CDR3: CASSFAMNTEAFF.

J is TRBJ1-5 and V is TRBV27; TCRdb reports TRBD1, a call that lacks DNA to check it against. The CDR3 is made up of 13 amino acids. Germline-derived CDR1 and CDR2 are MNHEY and SMNVEV (reference sequence). CDR3 loop: CASSLRGDQPQHF.

The chain is built from TRBV20-1 and TRBJ1-2; TCRdb's assignment of TRBD1 cannot be checked, as there is no DNA. This CDR3 comprises 17 residues. Germline CDR1 and CDR2: DFQATT and SNEGSKA (reference sequence). The CDR3 reads CSARSGGFDPDNYGYTF.

The V call is TRBV10-2, the J call TRBJ2-3; the D call from TCRdb, TRBD2, cannot be confirmed without DNA. The germline V gene encodes CDR1 WSHSY and CDR2 SAAADI. CDR3 length: 14 residues. The CDR3 is CASRLAGRTDTQYF.

The chain combines TRBV20-1 with TRBJ2-1; the D call of TRBD2 rests on TCRdb alone, since no DNA is present to check it. CDR3 size: 14 residues. Germline lookup yields CDR1 DFQATT and CDR2 SNEGSKA (reference sequence). CDR3 protein: CSARAGGPSNEQFF.

The chain links TRBV18 to TRBJ2-5. Germline assignment: CDR1 KGHSH and CDR2 LQKENI. This CDR3 has 13 amino acids. This chain's CDR3 is CASSPTLKETQYF.

The CDR3: CAISDRLEPQPYTDTQYF. The chain recombines TRBV10-3 with TRBJ2-3; TCRdb lists TRBD1, though no DNA is available to test this call. The germline V gene has CDR1 ENHRY and CDR2 SYGVKD. The CDR3 runs to 18 residues.

This clonotype is identified as large (0.1 to 1%) from frequency. The V gene is TRBV12-3 or TRBV12-4, the J gene TRBJ1-2; without DNA, the TCRdb call of TRBD1 cannot be checked. The CDR3 is 12 residues long. The CDR3 loop reads CASSSGIYGYTF.

Frequency places this clonotype as large. The rearrangement links TRBV12-3 or TRBV12-4 to TRBJ1-2. The CDR3 consists of 11 residues. The CDR3 is CASSSVGGYTF.

The chain employs TRBV2 and TRBJ1-1. The CDR3 has 14 amino acids. CDR1 is SNHLY and CDR2 is FYNNEI in the germline V gene. The CDR3 loop reads CASSEVGLNTEAFF.

This chain joins TRBV20-1 and TRBJ2-3; the TCRdb call, TRBD2, lacks DNA for checking. Germline loops: CDR1 DFQATT, CDR2 SNEGSKA (reference sequence). This CDR3 region has 16 residues. CDR3 loop: CSASEGLAEGTDTQYF.

The chain has TRBV10-3 and TRBJ1-1. This CDR3 is 16 amino acids long. Looked up from germline, CDR1 is ENHRY and CDR2 is SYGVKD. CDR3 amino acids: CAISDRGTYRNTEAFF.

Frequency places this clonotype as medium-sized. The chain is built from TRBV29-1 and TRBJ1-4. CDR1 and CDR2 from the germline V gene are SQVTM and ANQGSEA. The CDR3 covers 13 residues. The CDR3 spells CSVEGDGDGKLFF. The full variable domain, its missing parts supplied by reference TRBV29-1 and TRBJ1-4, is SAVISQKPSRDICQRGTSLTIQCQVDSQVTMMFWYRQQPGQSLTLIATANQGSEATYESGFVIDKFPISRPNLTFSTLTVSNMSPEDSSIYLCSVEGDGDGKLFFGSGTQLSVL.

The gene calls are TRBV5-4 and TRBJ2-7; without DNA, the TCRdb call of TRBD2 cannot be checked. The CDR3 runs 14 residues. From germline, CDR1 is SGHNT and CDR2 YYREEE (reference sequence). CDR3 sequence reads: CASTLGGSSYEQYF.

V usage is TRBV20-1 and J usage is TRBJ2-4; absent DNA, TCRdb's TRBD2 call cannot be checked. Germline assignment: CDR1 DFQATT and CDR2 SNEGSKA (reference sequence). The CDR3 spans 13 residues. CDR3: CSVGGAAKNIQYF.

Judged by frequency, this clonotype is hyperexpanded. V and J are TRBV19 and TRBJ2-2. Germline CDR1 LNHDA, CDR2 SQIVND (reference sequence). The CDR3 has 14 amino acids. CDR3 region: CASSSQTNTGELFF. The variable domain in full, completed from reference TRBV19 and TRBJ2-2, reads DGGITQSPKYLFRKEGQNVTLSCEQNLNHDAMYWYRQDPGQGLRLIYYSQIVNDFQKGDIAEGYSVSREKKESFPLTVTSAQKNPTAFYLCASSSQTNTGELFFGEGSRLTVL.

The chain uses TRBV5-1 and TRBJ1-4. Germline lookup yields CDR1 SGHRS and CDR2 YFSETQ. The CDR3 runs 14 residues. CDR3 sequence: CASSLATTNEKLFF. The complete variable domain, with remaining parts taken from reference TRBV5-1 and TRBJ1-4, reads KAGVTQTPRYLIKTRGQQVTLSCSPISGHRSVSWYQQTPGQGLQFLFEYFSETQRNKGNFPGRFSGRQFSNSRSEMNVSTLELGDSALYLCASSLATTNEKLFFGSGTQLSVL.

This clonotype is called medium-sized (0.01 to 0.1%) based on its frequency. The rearrangement uses TRBV27 and TRBJ2-2. CDR3 length equals 11 residues. Germline-derived CDR1 and CDR2 are MNHEY and SMNVEV (reference sequence). CDR3 in amino acids: CASSLLGELFF.

The genes are TRBV6-5 and TRBJ2-6. Germline assignment: CDR1 MNHEY and CDR2 SVGAGI. The CDR3 is 15 residues long. CDR3 loop: CASSQRVSGANVLTF.

By frequency, this clonotype is medium-sized. The genes are TRBV12-3 or TRBV12-4 and TRBJ1-1. The CDR3 consists of 12 residues. CDR3: CASSLVGSEAFF.

The rearrangement links TRBV18 to TRBJ1-4. Per germline, CDR1 KGHSH and CDR2 LQKENI. The CDR3 is 15 residues long. The CDR3 reads CASSQTDATNEKLFF.

The V and J genes are TRBV10-3 and TRBJ2-7; TCRdb indicates TRBD1, and absent DNA this call remains unverified. CDR3 length: 14 amino acids. Germline values: CDR1 ENHRY, CDR2 SYGVKD. The CDR3 loop is CAIRRQGYVYEQYF.

The chain is built from TRBV6-5 and TRBJ2-3; lacking DNA, the TRBD2 call made by TCRdb goes unchecked. The CDR3 is 15 amino acids. Looked up from germline, CDR1 is MNHEY and CDR2 is SVGAGI. The CDR3 is CASSYIWESPDTQYF.

By frequency, this clonotype registers medium-sized. The V call is TRBV20-1, the J call TRBJ2-1. The CDR3 is made up of 15 amino acids. Germline CDR1 is DFQATT and CDR2 is SNEGSKA (reference sequence). Here the CDR3 reads CSAREGSASYNEQFF.

The chain recombines TRBV11-2 with TRBJ2-5; as DNA is missing, the TRBD2 call by TCRdb cannot be tested. CDR1 is SGHAT and CDR2 is FQNNGV in the germline V gene. The CDR3 runs to 15 residues. This CDR3 is CASTVAGGNQETQYF. The complete variable domain, with remaining parts taken from reference TRBV11-2 and TRBJ2-5, reads EAGVAQSPRYKIIEKRQSVAFWCNPISGHATLYWYQQILGQGPKLLIQFQNNGVVDDSQLPKDRFSAERLKGVDSTLKIQPAKLEDSAVYLCASTVAGGNQETQYFGPGTRLLVL.

The chain uses TRBV20-1 and TRBJ2-5. CDR1 DFQATT and CDR2 SNEGSKA come from the germline V gene (reference sequence). This CDR3 has 14 amino acids. The CDR3 sequence is CSASVGSGKETQYF.